This passage covers 18 T cell receptor beta chains from one sample sequenced in a study of T cells in Graves' hyperthyroidism and ophthalmopathy. The CDR3 regions of TCR beta were amplified from RNA transcripts. TCR CDR3 regions were first amplified by RT-PCR with HTBI primers. TCRdb itself ran the multiplex PCR reads through MiXCR, one entry per CDR3 protein. The table has fewer than 700,000 distinct CDR3 sequences, approximately 17% seen once; the top ten hold around 17%. Source material: blood. These TCRs come from a young woman with Graves' ophthalmopathy.

Many counts were recorded for this clonotype. The CDR3 reads CASSGRLAHQETQYF. The CDR3 DNA sequence: TGTGCCAGCAGCGGGAGACTAGCGCACCAAGAGACCCAGTACTTC. The chain has TRBV6-2 or TRBV6-3 and TRBJ2-5; 8 nucleotides align to TRBD2. Germline assignment: CDR1 MNHEY and CDR2 SVGEGT. This CDR3 spans 15 amino acids. Trimming at V came to 6 bases and at J to 0 bases, leaving 6 bases not matched to a gene.

This clonotype was recorded many times. The rearrangement uses TRBV12-3 or TRBV12-4 and TRBJ2-7; tentatively, D is TRBD1 (6 bases). The CDR3 covers 14 residues. Trimming removed 5 bases from V and 2 bases from J, with 13 bases in between. The CDR3 nucleotides are TGTGCCAGCAGTCAATCGACAGGCCCCTACGAGCAGTACTTC. Its translation is CASSQSTGPYEQYF.

This clonotype was seen a few times. The junction departs from the called germline gene at one end, perhaps through a read error. The rearrangement uses TRBV7-7 and TRBJ2-2; D unresolved. CDR3 length: 18 amino acids. Germline V CDR1 and CDR2: SSHAT, FNYEAQ (reference sequence). Here the CDR3 DNA reads TGTGCTAGCAGCTTAGTTCGCAGAGCCCCTAGGAACACCGGGGAGCTGTTTTTT. It translates to CASSLVRRAPRNTGELFF.

This clonotype was found a few times. V gene TRBV6-1 combines with J gene TRBJ2-3, with D maybe TRBD1 (5 bases). Deletions cut 5 bases from V and 4 bases from J, with 13 bases between. Per the germline V gene, CDR1 is MNHNS and CDR2 is SASEGT. The CDR3 sequence is 14 residues long. The CDR3 loop is CASSLRTRADTQYF. CDR3 bases: TGTGCCAGCAGTCTACGGACAAGGGCAGATACGCAGTATTTT.

This clonotype was detected ten times or more. The rearrangement links TRBV15 to TRBJ2-7; 11 positions match TRBD1. The CDR3 is made up of 17 amino acids. The trim removed 2 bases at V and 2 bases at J, leaving 8 bases unmatched. Germline V gives CDR1 LNHNV, CDR2 YYDKDF (reference sequence). This chain's CDR3 is CATSRSPGTGGPYEQYF. The DNA of the CDR3 is TGTGCCACCAGCAGATCACCCGGGACAGGGGGGCCCTACGAGCAGTACTTC. The variable domain in full, completed from reference TRBV15 and TRBJ2-7, reads DAMVIQNPRYQVTQFGKPVTLSCSQTLNHNVMYWYQQKSSQAPKLLFHYYDKDFNNEADTPDNFQSRRPNTSFCFLDIRSPGLGDTAMYLCATSRSPGTGGPYEQYFGPGTRLTVT.

In its sample, this clonotype was seen many times. V is TRBV2 and J is TRBJ1-1, with TRBD1 as a possible D gene (6 bases). Trimming took off 1 base at V and 1 base at J, with 16 bases between the two ends. This CDR3 is 17 amino acids long. Germline V gene lookup returns CDR1 SNHLY and CDR2 FYNNEI. CDR3 nucleotide sequence: TGTGCCAGCAGTGAAGGGGCAGGGGCCCTTGAGAACACTGAAGCTTTCTTT. This encodes CASSEGAGALENTEAFF.

V and J are TRBV6-9 and TRBJ1-3; D is unclear. Trimming removed 3 bases at V and 0 bases at J, with 9 bases between. Germline assignment: CDR1 MNHGY and CDR2 SVAAGI. The CDR3 loop spans 15 amino acids. As DNA, the CDR3 is TGTGCCAGCAGTTACCCAGGATCCTCTGGAAACACCATATATTTT. Translating it yields CASSYPGSSGNTIYF.

This clonotype turned up a few times. CDR3 loop: CASSRALDREQYF. As DNA, the CDR3 is TGTGCCAGTAGTCGGGCCCTCGATCGCGAGCAGTACTTC. The chain joins TRBV19 to TRBJ2-7; D gene unclear. Looked up from germline, CDR1 is LNHDA and CDR2 is SQIVND (reference sequence). Trimming left V 5 bases short and J 6 bases short, with 14 bases between. The CDR3 runs to 13 residues. The whole variable domain, remainder taken from reference TRBV19 and TRBJ2-7, is DGGITQSPKYLFRKEGQNVTLSCEQNLNHDAMYWYRQDPGQGLRLIYYSQIVNDFQKGDIAEGYSVSREKKESFPLTVTSAQKNPTAFYLCASSRALDREQYFGPGTRLTVT.

The chain couples TRBV19 to TRBJ1-2, with D hard to call. Germline CDR1 and CDR2: LNHDA and SQIVND (reference sequence). V dropped 0 bases and J dropped 5 bases, with 13 bases sitting between them. The CDR3 loop spans 15 amino acids. Written as DNA, the CDR3 is TGTGCCAGTAGTATAGATCATGGCCGGGTATATGGCTACACCTTC. Translating it yields CASSIDHGRVYGYTF. Together with reference TRBV19 and TRBJ1-2, the CDR3 gives the full variable domain: DGGITQSPKYLFRKEGQNVTLSCEQNLNHDAMYWYRQDPGQGLRLIYYSQIVNDFQKGDIAEGYSVSREKKESFPLTVTSAQKNPTAFYLCASSIDHGRVYGYTFGSGTRLTVV.

As to this clonotype: A much bigger clone sits one base away, suggesting this may be a read error. This chain joins TRBV27 and TRBJ1-2; 10 nucleotides align to TRBD1. The V gene end was trimmed by 8 bases and the J gene end by 2 bases; junction bases not matched to a gene: 5. The CDR3 covers 14 residues. CDR1 MNHEY and CDR2 SMNVEV come from the germline V gene (reference sequence). The CDR3 spells CASGTDRGNYGYTF. CDR3 bases: TGTGCCAGCGGTACGGACAGGGGGAACTATGGCTACACCTTC.

This clonotype appeared many times. The chain joins TRBV2 to TRBJ1-5; no reliable D call. The germline V gene has CDR1 SNHLY and CDR2 FYNNEI. The V end was cut by 6 bases, the J end by 5 bases, with 11 bases between. The CDR3 loop spans 13 amino acids. The CDR3, as DNA: TGTGCCAGCAGCGACTCAAGGGATCAGCCCCAGCATTTT. Amino acid sequence: CASSDSRDQPQHF.

This chain connects TRBV27 to TRBJ1-6; weak D call: TRBD1 (6 bases). Germline V gene lookup returns CDR1 MNHEY and CDR2 SMNVEV (reference sequence). CDR3 length: 17 residues. Trimming stripped 2 bases from V and 7 bases from J, with 18 bases between. The DNA of the CDR3 is TGTGCCAGCAGTTTAACGGCTGGTGGCAGGGGAAATTCACCCCTCCACTTT. Protein sequence: CASSLTAGGRGNSPLHF.

This clonotype was detected ten times or more. The chain carries TRBV6-1 and TRBJ2-7, with D possibly called TRBD1 or TRBD2 (5 bases each). Looked up from germline, CDR1 is MNHNS and CDR2 is SASEGT. The CDR3 spans 15 residues. V lost 5 bases and J lost 2, with 16 bases in between. This CDR3 is CASSLVGVIPYEQYF. The CDR3 DNA is TGTGCCAGCAGTTTAGTGGGGGTGATCCCCTACGAGCAGTACTTC.

The rearrangement joins TRBV24-1 to TRBJ2-3; 11 nucleotides align to TRBD1. With 5 bases clipped from V and 3 bases from J, the junction kept 6 bases outside the gene matches. The germline V gene encodes CDR1 KGHDR and CDR2 SFDVKD. The CDR3 length is 16 residues. CDR3 in DNA: TGTGCCACCAGTGCCATAGGACAGGGGGCTACAGATACGCAGTATTTT. Translation gives CATSAIGQGATDTQYF.

This clonotype has only a few counts. The CDR3 nucleotides are TGCAGCGTTGTAACAGGGAATGAAAAACTGTTTTTT. Its protein product is CSVVTGNEKLFF. The chain uses TRBV29-1 and TRBJ1-4, with a tentative D call TRBD1 (6 bases). This CDR3 has 12 residues. Germline V gives CDR1 SQVTM, CDR2 ANQGSEA. Trimming removed 4 bases at V and 5 bases at J, with 8 bases between.

This clonotype came up many times. The rearrangement uses TRBV6-1 and TRBJ1-4; D possibly corresponds to TRBD1 (6 bases). Deletions cut 1 base from V and 5 bases from J, with 29 bases between. The CDR3 length is 21 residues. Germline loops: CDR1 MNHNS, CDR2 SASEGT. CDR3 in DNA: TGTGCCAGCAGTGAAGGGTTTTCGGACAGACTGACTTTCCTCGGGAATGAAAAACTGTTTTTT. This translates into CASSEGFSDRLTFLGNEKLFF.

This clonotype was recorded a few times. V and J are TRBV29-1 and TRBJ2-5; D might be TRBD1 or TRBD2, each matching 5 bases. Germline values: CDR1 SQVTM, CDR2 ANQGSEA. The CDR3 has 14 amino acids. V lost 0 bases and J lost 3, with 11 bases in between. CDR3 coding DNA: TGCAGCGTTGAAGATGGGGCGAGGGAAGAGACCCAGTACTTC. It translates to CSVEDGAREETQYF.

The chain uses TRBV20-1 and TRBJ1-2; D gene ambiguous. Germline values: CDR1 DFQATT, CDR2 SNEGSKA (reference sequence). CDR3 length equals 13 residues. Trimming took off 4 bases at V and 2 bases at J, with 11 bases between the two ends. For the CDR3, the DNA is TGCAGTGCTACAACGCAACCGAACTATGGCTACACCTTC. Its translation: CSATTQPNYGYTF.